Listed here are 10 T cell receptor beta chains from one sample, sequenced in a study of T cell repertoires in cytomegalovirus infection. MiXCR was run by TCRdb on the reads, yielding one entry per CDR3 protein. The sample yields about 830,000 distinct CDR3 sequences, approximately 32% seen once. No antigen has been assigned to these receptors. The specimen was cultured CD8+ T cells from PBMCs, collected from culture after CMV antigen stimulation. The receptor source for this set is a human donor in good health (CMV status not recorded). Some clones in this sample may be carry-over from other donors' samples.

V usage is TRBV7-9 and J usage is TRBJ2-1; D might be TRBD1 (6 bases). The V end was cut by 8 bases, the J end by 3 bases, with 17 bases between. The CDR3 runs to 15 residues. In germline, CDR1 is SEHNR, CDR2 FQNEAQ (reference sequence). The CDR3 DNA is TGTGCCAGCTCCGACGACAGGAGATACTACAATGAGCAGTTCTTC. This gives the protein CASSDDRRYYNEQFF.

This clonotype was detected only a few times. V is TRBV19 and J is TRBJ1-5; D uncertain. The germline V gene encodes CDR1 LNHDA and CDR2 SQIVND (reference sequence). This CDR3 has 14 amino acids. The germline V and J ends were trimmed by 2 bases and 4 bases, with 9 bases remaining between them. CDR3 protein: CASSIWSENQPQHF. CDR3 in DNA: TGTGCCAGTAGTATATGGAGCGAAAATCAGCCCCAGCATTTT. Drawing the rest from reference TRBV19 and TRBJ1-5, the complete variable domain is DGGITQSPKYLFRKEGQNVTLSCEQNLNHDAMYWYRQDPGQGLRLIYYSQIVNDFQKGDIAEGYSVSREKKESFPLTVTSAQKNPTAFYLCASSIWSENQPQHFGDGTRLSIL.

The CDR3 is CASSYSSVLNSPLHF. CDR3 nucleotides: TGTGCCAGCAGTTACTCTTCAGTTCTAAATTCACCCCTCCACTTT. The chain couples TRBV6-6 to TRBJ1-6; no definite D call. Trimming removed 0 bases from V and 7 bases from J, with 10 bases in between. This CDR3 contains 15 residues. CDR1 and CDR2 from the germline V gene are MNHNY and SVGAGI (reference sequence).

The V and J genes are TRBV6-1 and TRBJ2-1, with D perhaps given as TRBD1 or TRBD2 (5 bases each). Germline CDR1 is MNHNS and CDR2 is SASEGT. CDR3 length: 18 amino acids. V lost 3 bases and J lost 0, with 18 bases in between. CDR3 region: CASSDPSGPLSSYNEQFF. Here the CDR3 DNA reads TGTGCCAGCAGTGACCCCTCGGGACCCCTGAGCTCCTACAATGAGCAGTTCTTC.

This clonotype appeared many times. CDR3 DNA: TGTGCCAGCAGCGAGACAGGGAGGAATCAGCCCCAGCATTTT. It specifies CASSETGRNQPQHF. The chain links TRBV7-8 to TRBJ1-5; the match to TRBD1 covers 7 bases. Losses at the gene ends were 5 bases for V and 4 bases for J; bases not matched to a gene: 5. Germline loops: CDR1 SGHVS, CDR2 FQNEAQ. CDR3 length: 14 amino acids.

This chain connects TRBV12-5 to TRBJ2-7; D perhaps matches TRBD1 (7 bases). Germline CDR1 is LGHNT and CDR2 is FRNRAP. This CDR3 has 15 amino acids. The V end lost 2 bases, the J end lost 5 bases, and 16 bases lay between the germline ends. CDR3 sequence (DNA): TGTGCTAGTGGTTTGCGCGGGACAGCCCTTAACGAGCAGTACGTC. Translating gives CASGLRGTALNEQYV.

The CDR3 reads CASGNQPQHF. The CDR3 nucleotides are TGTGCCAGCGGGAATCAGCCCCAGCATTTT. This chain joins TRBV6-1 and TRBJ1-5, with no clear D. The V end was cut by 8 bases, the J end by 4 bases, with 3 bases between. Germline CDR1 is MNHNS and CDR2 is SASEGT. The CDR3 contains 10 residues.

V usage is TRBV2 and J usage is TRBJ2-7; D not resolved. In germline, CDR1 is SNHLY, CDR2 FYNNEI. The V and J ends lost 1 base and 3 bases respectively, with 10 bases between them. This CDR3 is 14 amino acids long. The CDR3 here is CASSEDSLFYEQYF. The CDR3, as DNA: TGTGCCAGCAGTGAAGACAGCCTTTTCTACGAGCAGTACTTC. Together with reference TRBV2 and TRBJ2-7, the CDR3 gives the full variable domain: EPEVTQTPSHQVTQMGQEVILRCVPISNHLYFYWYRQILGQKVEFLVSFYNNEISEKSEIFDDQFSVERPDGSNFTLKIRSTKLEDSAMYFCASSEDSLFYEQYFGPGTRLTVT.

This chain's CDR3 is CASSPGATPFNNSPLHF. CDR3 DNA sequence: TGTGCCAGCAGCCCCGGGGCCACTCCCTTCAATAATTCACCCCTCCACTTT. The chain is built from TRBV7-6 and TRBJ1-6; TRBD1 might be the D (5 bases). CDR1 is SGHVS, CDR2 FNYEAQ, per germline. The CDR3 is 17 amino acids. Trimming cost V 5 bases and J 5 bases, with 19 bases left between them.

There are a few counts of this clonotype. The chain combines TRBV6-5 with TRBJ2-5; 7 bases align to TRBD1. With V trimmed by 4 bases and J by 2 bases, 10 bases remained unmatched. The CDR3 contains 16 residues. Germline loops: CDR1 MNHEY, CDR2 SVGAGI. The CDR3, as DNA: TGTGCCAGCAGTTTACGGACCGGGACAGCTCAAGAGACCCAGTACTTC. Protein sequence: CASSLRTGTAQETQYF.